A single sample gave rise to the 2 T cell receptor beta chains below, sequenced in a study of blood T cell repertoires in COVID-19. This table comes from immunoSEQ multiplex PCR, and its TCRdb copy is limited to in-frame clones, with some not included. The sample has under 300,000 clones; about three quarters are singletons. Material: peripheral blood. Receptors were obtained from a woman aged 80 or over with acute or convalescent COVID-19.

CDR3 residues: CASSFRLAGGREQYF. DNA for the CDR3: TGTGCCAGCAGCTTCCGACTAGCGGGAGGGCGGGAGCAGTACTTC. The chain joins TRBV5-4 to TRBJ2-7; 14 bases line up with TRBD2. In germline, CDR1 is SGHNT, CDR2 YYREEE (reference sequence). The V and J ends lost 2 bases and 7 bases, in that order; junction bases with no gene match: 5. The CDR3 has 15 amino acids.

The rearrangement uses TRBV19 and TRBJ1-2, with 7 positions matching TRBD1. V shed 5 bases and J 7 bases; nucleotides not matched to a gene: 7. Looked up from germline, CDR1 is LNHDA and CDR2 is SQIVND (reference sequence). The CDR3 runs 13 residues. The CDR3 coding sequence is TGTGCCAGTAGTCCACGGACAGGTATTGGCTACACCTTC. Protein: CASSPRTGIGYTF.